The T cell receptor (beta chain) described here comes from a study of Graves' ophthalmopathy and Graves' hyperthyroidism. The CDR3 length is 15 residues. Germline lookup yields CDR1 MGHRA and CDR2 YSYEKL. V was trimmed by 0 bases and J by 2 bases, leaving 10 bases between them. Lactation, pregnancy, uncontrolled infections and other autoimmune diseases were all grounds for excluding patients. Whole-study results and caveats: Ophthalmopathy versus stable hyperthyroidism: 13-signature model gave 87.88% sensitivity, roughly 81% specificity. Most thyroid-expanded clonotypes exceeding 0.001 frequency were also found in blood.

This clonotype occurred a few times. The antigen is undetermined. CDR3 regions of TCR beta were amplified from RNA transcripts. In the first round, RT-PCR was carried out with HTBI primers, and a multiplex PCR formed the second round. One entry per CDR3 protein results from TCRdb running MiXCR on the multiplex PCR reads. This sample has 650,000 to 800,000 distinct CDR3 sequences, with 35% to 45% found just once. This rearrangement joins TRBV4-1 to TRBJ1-1, with D possibly being TRBD1 (5 bases). The sequenced material came from peripheral blood. This clonotype originated in an adult man with Graves' ophthalmopathy. The CDR3: CASSQETAPNTEAFF. The CDR3 coding sequence is TGCGCCAGCAGCCAAGAGACAGCGCCTAACACTGAAGCTTTCTTT.